The source of this TCR beta chain is a study of PD-L1 blockade in urothelial cancer. Study information: Treatment start was followed by blood analysis at 3 weeks (second dose) and again at 6 weeks. Median blood clonality was around 0.08, with 75,000 to 100,000 unique TCRs.

From germline, CDR1 is SGHNT and CDR2 YYREEE (reference sequence). The V end was cut by 2 bases, the J end by 0 bases, with 15 bases between. This CDR3 contains 16 residues. Clones were sequenced by immunoSEQ multiplex PCR, and TCRdb holds only the in-frame ones, with some missing. This sample yields around 69,000 clones, of which approximately 89% are seen a single time; around 0.87% belongs to the top ten. Time point given: peripheral blood 6 weeks after treatment start. The TCR was taken from a woman of 80 years or more with urothelial cancer. This rearrangement joins TRBV5-4 to TRBJ2-7; no reliable D call. The specimen was PBMCs, collected around atezolizumab (anti-PD-L1) treatment. CDR3 coding DNA: TGTGCCAGCAGCTTAGATCCGGTGCCGCCCTCCTACGAGCAGTACTTC. Protein sequence: CASSLDPVPPSYEQYF.